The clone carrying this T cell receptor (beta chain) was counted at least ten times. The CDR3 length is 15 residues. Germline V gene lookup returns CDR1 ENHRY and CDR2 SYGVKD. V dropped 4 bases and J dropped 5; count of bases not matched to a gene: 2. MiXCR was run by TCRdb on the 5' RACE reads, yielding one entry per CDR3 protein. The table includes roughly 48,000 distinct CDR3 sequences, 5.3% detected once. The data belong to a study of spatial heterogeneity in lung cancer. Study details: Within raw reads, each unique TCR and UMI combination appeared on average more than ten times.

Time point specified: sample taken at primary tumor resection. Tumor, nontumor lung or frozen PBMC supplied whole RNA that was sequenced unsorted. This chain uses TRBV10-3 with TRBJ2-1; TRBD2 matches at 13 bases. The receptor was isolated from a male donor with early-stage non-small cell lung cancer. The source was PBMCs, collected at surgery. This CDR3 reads CAISGTSGSNNEQFF. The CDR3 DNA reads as TGTGCCATCAGTGGGACTAGCGGGAGCAACAATGAGCAGTTCTTC.